The clone carrying this TCR beta chain was recorded a few times. The antigen is undetermined. Expressed TCRB transcripts were sequenced after all isolated RNA was converted to cDNA. The data were produced by immunoSEQ multiplex PCR, yet TCRdb's version contains in-frame clones alone and is incomplete. In the table there are some 640,000 clones, over 11% of which are singletons. The sample comes from a study of beta chain features in type 1 diabetes. Findings of the study overall: The study found moderately but significantly shorter TCRB CDR3s in all four CD4+ subsets of Type 1 diabetes patients.

The V end lost 3 bases, the J end lost 10 bases, and 14 bases lay between the germline ends. The CDR3 loop spans 14 amino acids. Germline V gene data show CDR1 as SGHRS and CDR2 as YFSETQ. Sequencing input: naive CD4+ T cells from blood. The chain links TRBV5-1 to TRBJ1-6, with D maybe TRBD1 (6 bases). This TCR was sampled from a young man with type 1 diabetes. The CDR3 coding sequence is TGCGCCAGCAGCTACGGACAGCGAGAGTCACCCCTCCACTTT. It specifies CASSYGQRESPLHF. Filled out from reference TRBV5-1 and TRBJ1-6, the complete variable domain reads KAGVTQTPRYLIKTRGQQVTLSCSPISGHRSVSWYQQTPGQGLQFLFEYFSETQRNKGNFPGRFSGRQFSNSRSEMNVSTLELGDSALYLCASSYGQRESPLHFGNGTRLTVT.